Following are 2 T cell receptor beta chains from one sample sequenced in a study of tissue T cells after allogeneic stem cell transplantation. Method: immunoSEQ multiplex PCR; TCRdb's copy keeps in-frame clones and lacks some. Of 9,500 to 15,000 clones listed, 70% are singletons. This sample comprised tissue from the right colon, obtained at autopsy. The receptors were sampled from a woman aged 18-49 years with breast cancer.

This clone appeared a few times. V usage is TRBV5-1 and J usage is TRBJ2-7; D may be TRBD2 (6 bases). V lost 1 base and J lost 6, with 17 bases in between. This CDR3 comprises 15 residues. Germline loops: CDR1 SGHRS, CDR2 YFSETQ. Here the CDR3 reads CASSLTTASAGEQYF. For the CDR3, the DNA is TGCGCCAGCAGCTTGACGACAGCTAGCGCGGGCGAGCAGTACTTC.

The rearrangement uses TRBV29-1 and TRBJ1-2; D unclear. This CDR3 has 15 residues. V lost 0 bases to trimming and J lost 8 bases, with 19 bases between them. CDR1 and CDR2 from the germline V gene are SQVTM and ANQGSEA. CDR3 amino acids: CSVEDDTGDQEGYTF. The CDR3 nucleotides are TGCAGCGTTGAAGATGATACCGGGGATCAAGAGGGCTACACCTTC.